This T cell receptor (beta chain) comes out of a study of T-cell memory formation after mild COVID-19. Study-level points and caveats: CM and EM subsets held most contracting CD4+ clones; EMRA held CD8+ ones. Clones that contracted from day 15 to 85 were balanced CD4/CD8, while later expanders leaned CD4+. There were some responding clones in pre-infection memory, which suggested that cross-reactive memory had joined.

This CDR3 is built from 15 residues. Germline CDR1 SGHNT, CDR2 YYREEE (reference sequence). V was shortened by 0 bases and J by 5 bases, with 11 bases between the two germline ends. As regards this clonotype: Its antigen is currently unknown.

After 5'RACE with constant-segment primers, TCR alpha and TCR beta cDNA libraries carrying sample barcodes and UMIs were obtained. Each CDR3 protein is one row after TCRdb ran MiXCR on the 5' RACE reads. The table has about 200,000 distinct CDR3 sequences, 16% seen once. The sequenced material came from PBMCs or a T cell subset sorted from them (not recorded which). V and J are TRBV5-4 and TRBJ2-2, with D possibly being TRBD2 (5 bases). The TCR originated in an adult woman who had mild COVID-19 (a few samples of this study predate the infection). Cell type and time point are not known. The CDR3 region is CASSLDSPGTGELFF. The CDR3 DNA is TGTGCCAGCAGCTTGGACAGCCCGGGGACCGGGGAGCTGTTTTTT.